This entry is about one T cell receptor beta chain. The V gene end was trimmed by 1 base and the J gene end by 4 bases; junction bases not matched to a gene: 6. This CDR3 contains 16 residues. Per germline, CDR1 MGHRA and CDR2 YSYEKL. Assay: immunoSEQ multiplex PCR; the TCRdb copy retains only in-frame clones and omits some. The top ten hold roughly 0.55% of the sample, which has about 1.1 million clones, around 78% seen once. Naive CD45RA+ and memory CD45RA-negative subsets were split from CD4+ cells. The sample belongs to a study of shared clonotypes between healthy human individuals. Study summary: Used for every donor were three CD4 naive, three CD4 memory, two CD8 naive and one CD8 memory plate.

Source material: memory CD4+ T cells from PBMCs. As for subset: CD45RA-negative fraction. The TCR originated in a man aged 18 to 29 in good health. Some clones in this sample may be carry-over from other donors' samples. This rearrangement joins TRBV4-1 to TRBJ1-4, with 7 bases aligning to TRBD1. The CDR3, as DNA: TGCGCCAGCAGCCAAGGGGTGGGGACAGATAATGAAAAACTGTTTTTT. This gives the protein CASSQGVGTDNEKLFF.